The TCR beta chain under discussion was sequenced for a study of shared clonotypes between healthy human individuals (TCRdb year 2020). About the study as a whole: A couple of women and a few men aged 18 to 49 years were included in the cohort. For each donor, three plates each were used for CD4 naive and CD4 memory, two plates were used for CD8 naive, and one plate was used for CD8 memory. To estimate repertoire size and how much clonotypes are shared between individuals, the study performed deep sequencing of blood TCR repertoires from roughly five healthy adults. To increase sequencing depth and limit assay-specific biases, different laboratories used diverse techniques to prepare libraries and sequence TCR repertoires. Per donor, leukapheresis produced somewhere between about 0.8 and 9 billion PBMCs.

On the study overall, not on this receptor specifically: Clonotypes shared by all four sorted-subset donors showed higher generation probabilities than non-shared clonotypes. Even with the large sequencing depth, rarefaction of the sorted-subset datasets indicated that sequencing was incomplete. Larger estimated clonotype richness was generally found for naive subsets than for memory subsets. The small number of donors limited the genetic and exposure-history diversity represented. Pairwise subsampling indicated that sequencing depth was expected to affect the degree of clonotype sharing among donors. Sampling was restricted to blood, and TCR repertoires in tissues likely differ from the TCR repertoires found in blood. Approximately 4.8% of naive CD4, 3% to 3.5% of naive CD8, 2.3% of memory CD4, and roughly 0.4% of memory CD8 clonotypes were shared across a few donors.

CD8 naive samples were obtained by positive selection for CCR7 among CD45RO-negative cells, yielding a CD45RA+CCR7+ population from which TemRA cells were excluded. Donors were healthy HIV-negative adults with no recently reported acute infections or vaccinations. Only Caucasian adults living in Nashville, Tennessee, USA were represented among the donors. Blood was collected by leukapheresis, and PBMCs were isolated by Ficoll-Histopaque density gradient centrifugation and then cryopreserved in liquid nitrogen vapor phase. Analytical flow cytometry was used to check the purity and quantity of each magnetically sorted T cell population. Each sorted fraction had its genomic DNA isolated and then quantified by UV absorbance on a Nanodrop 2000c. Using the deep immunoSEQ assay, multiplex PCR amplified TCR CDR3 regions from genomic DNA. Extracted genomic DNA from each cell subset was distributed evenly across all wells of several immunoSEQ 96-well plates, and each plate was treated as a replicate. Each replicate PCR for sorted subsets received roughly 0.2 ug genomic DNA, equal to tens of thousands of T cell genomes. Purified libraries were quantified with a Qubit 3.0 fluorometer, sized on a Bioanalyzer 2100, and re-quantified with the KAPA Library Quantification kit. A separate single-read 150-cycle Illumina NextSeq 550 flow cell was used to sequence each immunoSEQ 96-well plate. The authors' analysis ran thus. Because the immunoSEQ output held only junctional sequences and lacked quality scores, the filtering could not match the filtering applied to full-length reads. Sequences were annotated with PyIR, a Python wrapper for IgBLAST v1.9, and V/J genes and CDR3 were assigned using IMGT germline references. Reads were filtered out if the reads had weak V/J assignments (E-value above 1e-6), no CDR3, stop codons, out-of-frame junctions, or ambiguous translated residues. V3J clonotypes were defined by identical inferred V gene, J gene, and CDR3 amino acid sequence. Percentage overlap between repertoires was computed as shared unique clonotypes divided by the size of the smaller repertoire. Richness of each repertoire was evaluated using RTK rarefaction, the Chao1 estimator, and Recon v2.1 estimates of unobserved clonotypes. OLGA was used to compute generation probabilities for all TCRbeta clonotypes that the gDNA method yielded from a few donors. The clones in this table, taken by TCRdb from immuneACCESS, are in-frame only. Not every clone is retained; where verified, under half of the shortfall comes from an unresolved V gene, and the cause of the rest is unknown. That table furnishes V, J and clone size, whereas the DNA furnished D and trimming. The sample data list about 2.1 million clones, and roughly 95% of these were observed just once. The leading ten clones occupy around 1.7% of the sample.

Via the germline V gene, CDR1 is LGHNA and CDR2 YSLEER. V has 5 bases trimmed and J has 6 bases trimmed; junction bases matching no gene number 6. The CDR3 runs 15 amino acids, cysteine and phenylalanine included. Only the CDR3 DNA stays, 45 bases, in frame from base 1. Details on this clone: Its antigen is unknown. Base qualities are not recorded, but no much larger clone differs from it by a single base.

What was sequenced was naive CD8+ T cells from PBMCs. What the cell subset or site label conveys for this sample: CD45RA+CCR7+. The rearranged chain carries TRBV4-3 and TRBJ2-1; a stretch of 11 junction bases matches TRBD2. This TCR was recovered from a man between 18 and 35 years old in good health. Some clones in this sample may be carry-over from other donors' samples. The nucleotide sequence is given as TGCGCCAGCAGCGGGGGGACTAGCGGAATCAATGAGCAGTTCTTC. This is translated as CASSGGTSGINEQFF.